Listed below are T cell receptor beta chains from one sample, sequenced in a study of T cells in tuberculosis. Clones were read by immunoSEQ multiplex PCR, and TCRdb kept only the in-frame ones, dropping some. The sample has 80,000 to 90,000 clones, around 90% seen once; the top ten hold 1.5% to 2%. Input material: CD1b-GMM tetramer-negative cells sorted from PBMCs. These receptors were collected from an adult woman with latent tuberculosis. Both conserved end residues are part of each CDR3. The order of the fields is V gene, CDR3 length, D gene, clone size, J gene, CDR3 DNA, CDR3 protein. The D gene is left open where the match is weak. A clone size is listed for some rows: how often the clone was seen (once, few, many), or a class if it is expanded.

v_call: TRBV6-5
cdr3_length: 15
d_call: TRBD1
clone_size: NA
j_call: TRBJ1-2
cdr3_nt: TGTGCCAGCAGCCCCCGGACAGGGGGAGACTATGGCTACACCTTC
cdr3_aa: CASSPRTGGDYGYTF

v_call: TRBV9
cdr3_length: 15
d_call: TRBD1
clone_size: NA
j_call: TRBJ1-2
cdr3_nt: TGTGCCAGCACCGTAGGAGGACAGGGGGCGGGCGGCTACACCTTC
cdr3_aa: CASTVGGQGAGGYTF

v_call: TRBV6-6
cdr3_length: 14
d_call: NA
clone_size: NA
j_call: TRBJ2-7
cdr3_nt: TGTGCCAGCAGTTTGGCCGGAGGATCCTACGAGCAGTACTTC
cdr3_aa: CASSLAGGSYEQYF

v_call: TRBV5-1
cdr3_length: 15
d_call: TRBD1
clone_size: few
j_call: TRBJ1-3
cdr3_nt: TGCGCCAGCTCTGCCGGGACAGCCTCTGGAAACACCATATATTTT
cdr3_aa: CASSAGTASGNTIYF

v_call: TRBV19
cdr3_length: 14
d_call: TRBD1
clone_size: NA
j_call: TRBJ2-2
cdr3_nt: TGTGCCAGTACGAGGACAGGGTCGCCCGGGGAGCTGTTTTTT
cdr3_aa: CASTRTGSPGELFF

v_call: TRBV13
cdr3_length: 14
d_call: NA
clone_size: NA
j_call: TRBJ1-2
cdr3_nt: TGTGCCAGCAGGCCGGGTCCCACGGTTCATGGCTACACCTTC
cdr3_aa: CASRPGPTVHGYTF

v_call: TRBV2
cdr3_length: 16
d_call: TRBD1
clone_size: NA
j_call: TRBJ2-6
cdr3_nt: TGTGCCAGCACTTGGGACAGAGAATCTGGGGCCAACGTCCTGACTTTC
cdr3_aa: CASTWDRESGANVLTF

v_call: TRBV6-5
cdr3_length: 16
d_call: TRBD1
clone_size: NA
j_call: TRBJ2-3
cdr3_nt: TGTGCCAGCAGTTACGATACGCGACAGGGGTCAGATACGCAGTATTTT
cdr3_aa: CASSYDTRQGSDTQYF

v_call: TRBV11-1
cdr3_length: 13
d_call: NA
clone_size: NA
j_call: TRBJ2-1
cdr3_nt: TGTGCCAGCAGCATACACAGGGTGAATGAGCAGTTCTTC
cdr3_aa: CASSIHRVNEQFF

v_call: TRBV29-1
cdr3_length: 14
d_call: TRBD2
clone_size: NA
j_call: TRBJ2-7
cdr3_nt: TGCAGCGTCACCGGGGGGGCAAATCCCTACGAGCAGTACTTC
cdr3_aa: CSVTGGANPYEQYF

v_call: TRBV5-1
cdr3_length: 14
d_call: NA
clone_size: NA
j_call: TRBJ1-1
cdr3_nt: TGCGCCAGCAGCTTGGAAGCTACGAACACTGAAGCTTTCTTT
cdr3_aa: CASSLEATNTEAFF

v_call: TRBV4-2
cdr3_length: 15
d_call: TRBD1
clone_size: NA
j_call: TRBJ1-5
cdr3_nt: TGTGCCAGCAGCCCCCAAACAGGGGGCAATCAGCCCCAGCATTTT
cdr3_aa: CASSPQTGGNQPQHF

v_call: TRBV7-6
cdr3_length: 15
d_call: NA
clone_size: NA
j_call: TRBJ2-3
cdr3_nt: TGTGCCAGCAGCTCGAGAGGAGACCGCACAGATACGCAGTATTTT
cdr3_aa: CASSSRGDRTDTQYF

v_call: TRBV15
cdr3_length: 13
d_call: NA
clone_size: NA
j_call: TRBJ1-5
cdr3_nt: TGTGCCACCAGCATGGAGGGTGTACAGCCCCAGCATTTT
cdr3_aa: CATSMEGVQPQHF

v_call: TRBV2
cdr3_length: 14
d_call: TRBD1
clone_size: NA
j_call: TRBJ1-2
cdr3_nt: TGTGCCAGCAGTAATGACAGGGGGCACTATGGCTACACCTTC
cdr3_aa: CASSNDRGHYGYTF

v_call: TRBV10-3
cdr3_length: 14
d_call: NA
clone_size: NA
j_call: TRBJ2-3
cdr3_nt: TGTGCCATCGGGGGCTCAGCCCTCACAGATACGCAGTATTTT
cdr3_aa: CAIGGSALTDTQYF

v_call: TRBV12-5
cdr3_length: 18
d_call: TRBD2
clone_size: NA
j_call: TRBJ2-5
cdr3_nt: TGTGCTAGTGGCTCCTTACCTCTAGCGGGGGGCCGCTATGAGACCCAGTACTTC
cdr3_aa: CASGSLPLAGGRYETQYF

v_call: TRBV19
cdr3_length: 14
d_call: NA
clone_size: NA
j_call: TRBJ1-2
cdr3_nt: TGTGCCAGTAGTATAGTGTCAGGGGCCCATGGCTACACCTTC
cdr3_aa: CASSIVSGAHGYTF

v_call: TRBV29-1
cdr3_length: 14
d_call: TRBD1
clone_size: NA
j_call: TRBJ1-1
cdr3_nt: TGCAGCGTGAGGGGGACAGGGATGGGCACTGAAGCTTTCTTT
cdr3_aa: CSVRGTGMGTEAFF

v_call: TRBV6-4
cdr3_length: 16
d_call: NA
clone_size: NA
j_call: TRBJ2-1
cdr3_nt: TGTGCCAGCAGTGACTTTGCGGGGAGTTCCTACAATGAGCAGTTCTTC
cdr3_aa: CASSDFAGSSYNEQFF

v_call: TRBV19
cdr3_length: 15
d_call: TRBD1
clone_size: NA
j_call: TRBJ1-5
cdr3_nt: TGTGCCAGTAGTTTTCAGGGGGGTCAAGATCAGCCCCAGCATTTT
cdr3_aa: CASSFQGGQDQPQHF

v_call: TRBV10-3
cdr3_length: 14
d_call: NA
clone_size: NA
j_call: TRBJ1-3
cdr3_nt: TGTGCCATCAGTGGACATACCTCTGGAAACACCATATATTTT
cdr3_aa: CAISGHTSGNTIYF

v_call: TRBV30
cdr3_length: 16
d_call: NA
clone_size: NA
j_call: TRBJ2-1
cdr3_nt: TGTGCCTGGAGTGTTAGAGCGCCAACCTCCTACAATGAGCAGTTCTTC
cdr3_aa: CAWSVRAPTSYNEQFF

v_call: TRBV2
cdr3_length: 15
d_call: TRBD1
clone_size: NA
j_call: TRBJ1-2
cdr3_nt: TGTGCCAGCAGTGAGGCGGGCAGGGGGCGGCCTGGCTACACCTTC
cdr3_aa: CASSEAGRGRPGYTF

v_call: TRBV19
cdr3_length: 17
d_call: TRBD1
clone_size: NA
j_call: TRBJ1-5
cdr3_nt: TGTGCCAGCTTACGCACCCGACAGGGGGGTAGCAATCAGCCCCAGCATTTT
cdr3_aa: CASLRTRQGGSNQPQHF

v_call: TRBV10-3
cdr3_length: 18
d_call: NA
clone_size: NA
j_call: TRBJ2-2
cdr3_nt: TGTGCCATCAGTGAGTCGAATCTCGCGGTTCGGAGGACCGGGGAGCTGTTTTTT
cdr3_aa: CAISESNLAVRRTGELFF

v_call: TRBV4-1
cdr3_length: 14
d_call: TRBD2
clone_size: once
j_call: TRBJ2-1
cdr3_nt: TGCGCCAGCAGCCGCCTAGCGGGGGTCAATGAGCAGTTCTTC
cdr3_aa: CASSRLAGVNEQFF

v_call: TRBV14
cdr3_length: 15
d_call: TRBD1
clone_size: NA
j_call: TRBJ1-1
cdr3_nt: TGTGCCAGCAGCCCCCAACGACAGGGCGGGACTGAAGCTTTCTTT
cdr3_aa: CASSPQRQGGTEAFF

v_call: TRBV6-5
cdr3_length: 14
d_call: NA
clone_size: once
j_call: TRBJ1-6
cdr3_nt: TGTGCCAGCAGTTACGCGGGGAGTTATTCACCCCTCCACTTT
cdr3_aa: CASSYAGSYSPLHF

v_call: TRBV30
cdr3_length: 11
d_call: TRBD2
clone_size: NA
j_call: TRBJ2-7
cdr3_nt: TGTGCCTCGGTGCGGGGGTACGAGCAGTACTTC
cdr3_aa: CASVRGYEQYF

v_call: TRBV28
cdr3_length: 14
d_call: TRBD1
clone_size: NA
j_call: TRBJ1-2
cdr3_nt: TGTGCCAGCAGCCCCCCACAGGGGGAGTGGGGCTACACCTTC
cdr3_aa: CASSPPQGEWGYTF

v_call: TRBV1
cdr3_length: 16
d_call: NA
clone_size: NA
j_call: TRBJ2-1
cdr3_nt: TGCACCAGCAGCCAAGAGAAGGGCGGGGGGGCCTTTGAGCAGTTCTTC
cdr3_aa: CTSSQEKGGGAFEQFF

v_call: TRBV27
cdr3_length: 14
d_call: TRBD1
clone_size: NA
j_call: TRBJ2-7
cdr3_nt: TGTGCCAGCACCAGACAGGGGAAACGGTACGAGCAGTACTTC
cdr3_aa: CASTRQGKRYEQYF

v_call: TRBV11-2
cdr3_length: 15
d_call: NA
clone_size: NA
j_call: TRBJ1-3
cdr3_nt: TGTGCCAGCAGCTCGGACTCATTCTCTGGAAACACCATATATTTT
cdr3_aa: CASSSDSFSGNTIYF

v_call: TRBV5-1
cdr3_length: 15
d_call: TRBD2
clone_size: NA
j_call: TRBJ2-7
cdr3_nt: TGCGCCAGCAGCTTGATCGGGGGGGGCCCCTACGAGCAGTACTTC
cdr3_aa: CASSLIGGGPYEQYF

v_call: TRBV4-3
cdr3_length: 15
d_call: NA
clone_size: NA
j_call: TRBJ2-2
cdr3_nt: TGCGCCAGCAGCCAAGAATCCAGGGTGAACGGGGAGCTGTTTTTT
cdr3_aa: CASSQESRVNGELFF

v_call: TRBV28
cdr3_length: 15
d_call: NA
clone_size: NA
j_call: TRBJ1-3
cdr3_nt: TGTGCCAGCATTGAACCCGGGAGGGGGTGGAACACCATATATTTT
cdr3_aa: CASIEPGRGWNTIYF

v_call: TRBV5-1
cdr3_length: 20
d_call: TRBD2
clone_size: NA
j_call: TRBJ2-5
cdr3_nt: TGCGCCAGCAGCTTGACCCCTCTAGCGGGGGACTCCTCGTTCCGTGGGACCCAGTACTTC
cdr3_aa: CASSLTPLAGDSSFRGTQYF

v_call: TRBV4-2
cdr3_length: 16
d_call: TRBD2
clone_size: NA
j_call: TRBJ2-2
cdr3_nt: TGTGCCAGCAGCCAAGAGCCCGGGTTCGGGGGGGAGGTGCTGTTTTTT
cdr3_aa: CASSQEPGFGGEVLFF

v_call: TRBV9
cdr3_length: 14
d_call: TRBD1
clone_size: NA
j_call: TRBJ2-3
cdr3_nt: TGTGCCAGCAGCACCGGACAGGGCACAGATACGCAGTATTTT
cdr3_aa: CASSTGQGTDTQYF

v_call: TRBV27
cdr3_length: 13
d_call: NA
clone_size: NA
j_call: TRBJ2-1
cdr3_nt: TGTGCCAGCAGCTTCGGACTGAACAATGAGCAGTTCTTC
cdr3_aa: CASSFGLNNEQFF

v_call: TRBV2
cdr3_length: 12
d_call: TRBD2
clone_size: NA
j_call: TRBJ2-7
cdr3_nt: TGTGCCAGCAAGCGGGAGGCCTACGAGCAGTACTTC
cdr3_aa: CASKREAYEQYF

v_call: TRBV19
cdr3_length: 14
d_call: NA
clone_size: once
j_call: TRBJ1-1
cdr3_nt: TGTGCCAGTAGTATAGGAGGGTTTGGCACTGAAGCTTTCTTT
cdr3_aa: CASSIGGFGTEAFF

v_call: TRBV6-1
cdr3_length: 15
d_call: NA
clone_size: NA
j_call: TRBJ1-2
cdr3_nt: TGTGCCAGCAGTGAAGACAACAGGGCCTTTTATGGCTACACCTTC
cdr3_aa: CASSEDNRAFYGYTF

v_call: TRBV5-1
cdr3_length: 14
d_call: NA
clone_size: NA
j_call: TRBJ2-5
cdr3_nt: TGCGCCAGCAGCTTGGGGTCAGGGAAAGAGACCCAGTACTTC
cdr3_aa: CASSLGSGKETQYF

v_call: TRBV9
cdr3_length: 16
d_call: TRBD2
clone_size: NA
j_call: TRBJ2-1
cdr3_nt: TGTGCCAGCAGCGTAGGAGGACTAGCGGGCGACAATGAGCAGTTCTTC
cdr3_aa: CASSVGGLAGDNEQFF

v_call: TRBV30
cdr3_length: 13
d_call: NA
clone_size: NA
j_call: TRBJ1-5
cdr3_nt: TGTGCCTGGTCACAGGGTAAGGATCAGCCCCAGCATTTT
cdr3_aa: CAWSQGKDQPQHF

v_call: TRBV20-1
cdr3_length: 11
d_call: NA
clone_size: NA
j_call: TRBJ1-1
cdr3_nt: TGCAGTGCTAGGATCAACGGTGAAGCTTTCTTT
cdr3_aa: CSARINGEAFF

v_call: TRBV15
cdr3_length: 15
d_call: NA
clone_size: NA
j_call: TRBJ1-3
cdr3_nt: TGTGCCACCAGCAATCGGGAGAGCTCTGGAAACACCATATATTTT
cdr3_aa: CATSNRESSGNTIYF

v_call: TRBV9
cdr3_length: 14
d_call: NA
clone_size: NA
j_call: TRBJ2-1
cdr3_nt: TGTGCCAGCAGCCCGAGGCGAGGTGGGTATGAGCAGTTCTTC
cdr3_aa: CASSPRRGGYEQFF

v_call: TRBV2
cdr3_length: 14
d_call: NA
clone_size: NA
j_call: TRBJ2-1
cdr3_nt: TGTGCCAGCCTAAACAGGGATACCTACAATGAGCAGTTCTTC
cdr3_aa: CASLNRDTYNEQFF

v_call: TRBV6-5
cdr3_length: 14
d_call: NA
clone_size: NA
j_call: TRBJ1-3
cdr3_nt: TGTGCCAGCAGTACGACGGGCTCTGGAAACACCATATATTTT
cdr3_aa: CASSTTGSGNTIYF

v_call: TRBV7-2
cdr3_length: 16
d_call: TRBD2
clone_size: NA
j_call: TRBJ2-5
cdr3_nt: TGTGCCAGCAGCTTAAATGGGGTTCGGGGAGGGGAGACCCAGTACTTC
cdr3_aa: CASSLNGVRGGETQYF

v_call: TRBV28
cdr3_length: 16
d_call: TRBD1
clone_size: NA
j_call: TRBJ1-1
cdr3_nt: TGTGCCAGCAGTTTAGTATCGGGACAGGGGTCCACTGAAGCTTTCTTT
cdr3_aa: CASSLVSGQGSTEAFF

v_call: TRBV14
cdr3_length: 15
d_call: NA
clone_size: once
j_call: TRBJ2-7
cdr3_nt: TGTGCCAGCAGCAGTAACGGGACTCCACGGTACGAGCAGTACTTC
cdr3_aa: CASSSNGTPRYEQYF

v_call: TRBV6-4
cdr3_length: 16
d_call: NA
clone_size: NA
j_call: TRBJ1-4
cdr3_nt: TGTGCCAGCAGTGACAACGGTCACCGAATTAATGAAAAACTGTTTTTT
cdr3_aa: CASSDNGHRINEKLFF

v_call: TRBV13
cdr3_length: 16
d_call: TRBD1
clone_size: once
j_call: TRBJ1-1
cdr3_nt: TGTGCCAGCAGCTTAGGCTTGGGGACAGTCGGCACTGAAGCTTTCTTT
cdr3_aa: CASSLGLGTVGTEAFF